This T cell receptor (beta chain) appears in the sequencing data of a study of early T cells in non-severe SARS-CoV-2 infection. Across the study: Unsorted whole blood bulk RNA was sequenced, with unpaired chains. The study, taken as a whole, reports: Anti-spike CD8 responses were favored in VDJdb matching, and private and CD4 specificities were missed.

In the case of this clonotype: Its antigen is unknown.

Trimming left V 6 bases short and J 5 bases short, with 19 bases between. The germline gives CDR1 KGHSH, CDR2 LQKENI. CDR3 size: 16 residues. Individual cDNA molecules were tagged with unique molecular identifiers, the study reported. TCRdb reprocessed the 5' RACE reads via MiXCR and lists one record per CDR3 protein. The data show tens of thousands of distinct CDR3 sequences, about 12% seen once. The material sequenced was whole blood, taken at baseline. The TCR sequence derives from an adult who was a healthcare worker with PCR-confirmed SARS-CoV-2 infection or an uninfected control (not recorded which). The J gene is TRBJ2-2, the V gene TRBV18, with D maybe TRBD2 (5 bases). The CDR3 DNA reads as TGTGCCAGCTCCGAGAGGAGAGGAGGTGGTACCGGGGAGCTGTTTTTT. It is translated as CASSERRGGGTGELFF.